These T cell receptor beta chains were read from a single sample in a study of blood T cell repertoires in COVID-19. Clones were read by immunoSEQ multiplex PCR, and TCRdb kept only the in-frame ones, dropping some. The top ten clones hold almost 1.5% of a sample with 410,000 or so clones, approximately 90% of them seen once. Sequenced sample: peripheral blood. These TCRs come from a young woman with active or convalescent COVID-19. CDR3s include the opening cysteine and the closing phenylalanine or tryptophan. Fields, in order: CDR3 DNA, CDR3 protein, J gene, D gene, V gene, clone size. A D gene is named only where the DNA matches it firmly. Size tells how often a clone was seen (once, few, many) or the class of an expanded clone, and some rows leave it out.

cdr3_nt: TGTGCCAGCAGTTACTCGAAGCAGGCCGGGGAGCTGTTTTTT; cdr3_aa: CASSYSKQAGELFF; j_call: TRBJ2-2; d_call: -; v_call: TRBV6-6; clone_size: -
cdr3_nt: TGCAGCGTTGAAAGGACAGGGAACACTGAAGCTTTCTTT; cdr3_aa: CSVERTGNTEAFF; j_call: TRBJ1-1; d_call: TRBD1; v_call: TRBV29-1; clone_size: once
cdr3_nt: TGTGCCAGCAGCCAAGCCTACTCCTACAATGAGCAGTTCTTC; cdr3_aa: CASSQAYSYNEQFF; j_call: TRBJ2-1; d_call: -; v_call: TRBV3-1/TRBV3-2; clone_size: -
cdr3_nt: TGTGCCAGCAGCCCGATTAGCGGGAGAGGGGCACACGAGCAGTACTTC; cdr3_aa: CASSPISGRGAHEQYF; j_call: TRBJ2-7; d_call: TRBD2; v_call: TRBV11-2; clone_size: few
cdr3_nt: TGTGCCACCAGTGACCGCCCCGGGACAGGGAACACCTTC; cdr3_aa: CATSDRPGTGNTF; j_call: TRBJ1-2; d_call: TRBD1; v_call: TRBV24-1; clone_size: -
cdr3_nt: TGTGCCAGTAACTACAGGGGAAGTTATTCCGGGGAGCTGTTTTTT; cdr3_aa: CASNYRGSYSGELFF; j_call: TRBJ2-2; d_call: TRBD1; v_call: TRBV19; clone_size: -
cdr3_nt: TGTGCCAGTAGTACCACGAGTTTCACTGAAGCTTTCTTT; cdr3_aa: CASSTTSFTEAFF; j_call: TRBJ1-1; d_call: -; v_call: TRBV19; clone_size: -
cdr3_nt: TGCGCCAGCAGCTTCTCCACAGATACGCAGTATTTT; cdr3_aa: CASSFSTDTQYF; j_call: TRBJ2-3; d_call: -; v_call: TRBV5-1; clone_size: -
cdr3_nt: TGTGCCAGCAGTGCGACCGGGACAGGGGTATACGAGCAGTACTTC; cdr3_aa: CASSATGTGVYEQYF; j_call: TRBJ2-7; d_call: TRBD1; v_call: TRBV25-1; clone_size: -
cdr3_nt: TGTGCCAGCAGTTACTCGACAGGGAATGGCTACACCTTC; cdr3_aa: CASSYSTGNGYTF; j_call: TRBJ1-2; d_call: TRBD1; v_call: TRBV6-5; clone_size: -
cdr3_nt: TGCAGCTCCATCCACTTAGCAAGTGAAGCTTTCTTT; cdr3_aa: CSSIHLASEAFF; j_call: TRBJ1-1; d_call: -; v_call: TRBV29-1; clone_size: -
cdr3_nt: TGTGCCAGCAGTTCTGGGGGCCGCAATCAGCCCCAGCATTTT; cdr3_aa: CASSSGGRNQPQHF; j_call: TRBJ1-5; d_call: -; v_call: TRBV27; clone_size: -
cdr3_nt: TGTGCTAGTGGTTTGGTAAATGGGGTGGGAGACTACGAGCAGTACTTC; cdr3_aa: CASGLVNGVGDYEQYF; j_call: TRBJ2-7; d_call: -; v_call: TRBV12-5; clone_size: -
cdr3_nt: TGTGCCAGCAGTTCAGGGGGCGAATCTAAGGGCTACACCTTC; cdr3_aa: CASSSGGESKGYTF; j_call: TRBJ1-2; d_call: TRBD1; v_call: TRBV6-5; clone_size: -
cdr3_nt: TGCGCCAGCAGCCCCCAGGGGAATGAGCAGTTCTTC; cdr3_aa: CASSPQGNEQFF; j_call: TRBJ2-1; d_call: -; v_call: TRBV4-1; clone_size: -
cdr3_nt: TGTGCCAGCAGCTTTGTAGGAGCTACTACCAACGAGCAGTACTTC; cdr3_aa: CASSFVGATTNEQYF; j_call: TRBJ2-7; d_call: -; v_call: TRBV13; clone_size: -
cdr3_nt: TGTGCCAGCAGCTGGACGGGACAGCCCACCGGGGAGCTGTTTTTT; cdr3_aa: CASSWTGQPTGELFF; j_call: TRBJ2-2; d_call: TRBD1; v_call: TRBV2; clone_size: few
cdr3_nt: TGTGCCAGCAGCACAGGGGTAAACACTGAAGCTTTCTTT; cdr3_aa: CASSTGVNTEAFF; j_call: TRBJ1-1; d_call: TRBD1; v_call: TRBV12-3/TRBV12-4; clone_size: -
cdr3_nt: TGTGCCAGCAGTTCCCTGGGACTAGCGGGGGGGCGCGAGCAGTACTTC; cdr3_aa: CASSSLGLAGGREQYF; j_call: TRBJ2-7; d_call: TRBD2; v_call: TRBV25-1; clone_size: -
cdr3_nt: TGTGCCAGTAGTAACATTCAGGCCGGGGAGCTGTTTTTT; cdr3_aa: CASSNIQAGELFF; j_call: TRBJ2-2; d_call: -; v_call: TRBV19; clone_size: -
cdr3_nt: TGTGCCAGCAGCTTTAGAAAGACTAGCGGTGGGGATACGCAGTATTTT; cdr3_aa: CASSFRKTSGGDTQYF; j_call: TRBJ2-3; d_call: TRBD2; v_call: TRBV13; clone_size: -
cdr3_nt: TGTGCCAGCAGCCCCACGGGGAACACTGAAGCTTTCTTT; cdr3_aa: CASSPTGNTEAFF; j_call: TRBJ1-1; d_call: -; v_call: TRBV27; clone_size: -
cdr3_nt: TGTGCCAGCAGCTTCGAGGGGGGGCCCTCGGACACGCAGTATTTT; cdr3_aa: CASSFEGGPSDTQYF; j_call: TRBJ2-3; d_call: -; v_call: TRBV7-9; clone_size: once
cdr3_nt: TGTGCCAGCAGTTACTCGAGTCAGGGGGCAAATCAGCCCCAGCATTTT; cdr3_aa: CASSYSSQGANQPQHF; j_call: TRBJ1-5; d_call: TRBD1; v_call: TRBV6-5; clone_size: -
cdr3_nt: TGTGCCAGCAGTTCAGAACAGGGGAAAGAGACCCAGTACTTC; cdr3_aa: CASSSEQGKETQYF; j_call: TRBJ2-5; d_call: TRBD1; v_call: TRBV6-5; clone_size: -
cdr3_nt: TGTGCCAGCAGTGCAGAACCCGGACTAGCGGGAGGTACCGGGGAGCTGTTTTTT; cdr3_aa: CASSAEPGLAGGTGELFF; j_call: TRBJ2-2; d_call: TRBD2; v_call: TRBV6-1; clone_size: -